The 26 T cell receptor beta chains listed next were all sequenced from one sample in a study of T cells in Graves' hyperthyroidism and ophthalmopathy. The CDR3 regions of TCR beta were amplified from RNA transcripts. First-round RT-PCR targeting the TCR CDR3 was performed with the HTBI primer set. Via MiXCR, TCRdb re-called the multiplex PCR reads, giving one row per CDR3 protein. The sample has roughly 300,000 distinct CDR3 sequences, around 13% seen once; the top ten hold about 26%. The sequenced sample was blood. These receptors came from a woman aged 25 to 45 with Graves' hyperthyroidism.

This clonotype appeared many times. The chain employs TRBV9 and TRBJ2-3; weak D call: TRBD1 (5 bases). This CDR3 contains 14 residues. Germline CDR1 SGDLS, CDR2 YYNGEE. V was trimmed by 3 bases and J by 0 bases, leaving 8 bases between them. The CDR3 region is CASSGRVSTDTQYF. CDR3 nucleotides: TGTGCCAGCAGCGGCAGGGTGAGCACAGATACGCAGTATTTT.

This clonotype was recorded a few times. The chain links TRBV24-1 to TRBJ2-5; 7 bases map to TRBD1. This CDR3 spans 21 amino acids. The J segment lost 3 bases and the V segment lost 3 bases, leaving 24 bases of the junction unmatched. Per germline, CDR1 KGHDR and CDR2 SFDVKD. The CDR3, as DNA: TGTGCCACCAGTGATGCACCGGACCGATGGGACAGCCTCATGAGGGAAGAGACCCAGTACTTC. It encodes CATSDAPDRWDSLMREETQYF.

There are many counts of this clonotype. The chain has TRBV7-4 and TRBJ2-7; possible D gene TRBD1, 6 bases. V dropped 5 bases and J dropped 2 bases, with 13 bases sitting between them. Germline V gene data show CDR1 as SGHVT and CDR2 as SQSDAQ. This CDR3 has 14 amino acids. DNA for the CDR3: TGTGCCAGCAGCCCCCCGGACAGTACCTACGAGCAGTACTTC. The encoded protein is CASSPPDSTYEQYF.

In regard to this clonotype: A single base separates this from a much larger clone, so it may be a read error. V and J are TRBV12-3 or TRBV12-4 and TRBJ2-6, with TRBD1 as a possible D gene (5 bases). This CDR3 has 12 amino acids. The CDR3 here is CASAYGANILTF. CDR3 bases: TGTGCCAGCGCTTATGGGGCCAACATCCTGACTTTC.

This clonotype was observed many times. The V gene is TRBV20-1, the J gene TRBJ2-1; TRBD2 might be the D (6 bases). V was trimmed by 5 bases and J by 0 bases, leaving 14 bases between them. The germline CDR1 and CDR2 sequences are DFQATT and SNEGSKA (reference sequence). The CDR3 has 15 residues. CDR3 DNA sequence: TGCAGTGCTCTGCCTAGCGCCAGCTCCTACAATGAGCAGTTCTTC. This sequence encodes CSALPSASSYNEQFF.

This clonotype was recorded many times. This chain connects TRBV20-1 to TRBJ2-1; 9 bases line up with TRBD2. The V and J ends lost 3 bases and 8 bases, in that order; junction bases with no gene match: 11. Germline lookup yields CDR1 DFQATT and CDR2 SNEGSKA (reference sequence). This CDR3 contains 15 residues. The DNA of the CDR3 is TGCAGTGCTAGTTTTAGCGGGAGAATTATGCATGAGCAGTTCTTC. This translates into CSASFSGRIMHEQFF.

The sample holds many counts of this clonotype. The V gene is TRBV29-1, the J gene TRBJ1-1, with 9 bases aligning to TRBD1. The CDR3 is 13 amino acids. The junction had 9 bases not matched to a gene; V was cut back by 6 bases and J by 7 bases. Germline V gives CDR1 SQVTM, CDR2 ANQGSEA. The CDR3 DNA is TGCAGCGTGGCAAACAGGGGGCGCGGTGAAGCTTTCTTT. As protein: CSVANRGRGEAFF. Combining the CDR3 with reference TRBV29-1 and TRBJ1-1 gives the whole variable domain SAVISQKPSRDICQRGTSLTIQCQVDSQVTMMFWYRQQPGQSLTLIATANQGSEATYESGFVIDKFPISRPNLTFSTLTVSNMSPEDSSIYLCSVANRGRGEAFFGQGTRLTVV.

The table lists this clonotype with many counts. V gene TRBV6-1 combines with J gene TRBJ1-5; the D gene is possibly TRBD1 (6 bases). This CDR3 is 15 amino acids long. V was trimmed by 4 bases and J by 8 bases, leaving 18 bases between them. Germline CDR1 MNHNS, CDR2 SASEGT. CDR3: CASSGGGGQGEPQHF. The DNA for the CDR3 is TGTGCCAGCAGTGGAGGTGGGGGGCAAGGTGAGCCCCAGCATTTT.

This clonotype was detected ten times or more. The chain carries TRBV27 and TRBJ1-1; D gene unclear. Deletions cut 6 bases from V and 1 base from J, with 12 bases between. The CDR3 consists of 14 residues. Germline V gives CDR1 MNHEY, CDR2 SMNVEV (reference sequence). CDR3 in DNA: TGTGCCAGCAGGATGAGTAGCCAGAACACTGAAGCTTTCTTT. Protein: CASRMSSQNTEAFF.

This chain links TRBV6-1 with TRBJ1-1; D gene uncertain. The length of the CDR3 is 11 residues. CDR1 and CDR2 (germline): MNHNS, SASEGT. The germline V and J ends were trimmed by 4 bases and 11 bases, with 11 bases remaining between them. The CDR3 reads CASSGTRWAFF. The CDR3 DNA follows: TGTGCCAGCAGTGGGACCCGGTGGGCTTTCTTT.

In its sample, this clonotype was seen many times. The chain links TRBV11-2 to TRBJ2-1; TRBD2 matches 9 bases. The germline V gene encodes CDR1 SGHAT and CDR2 FQNNGV. J gave up 6 bases and V 1 base, and 1 base lay outside the gene matches. The CDR3 covers 14 residues. The DNA for the CDR3 is TGTGCCAGCAGCTTAGTGCGGGGGGGCAATGAGCAGTTCTTC. It is translated as CASSLVRGGNEQFF.

This clonotype was detected many times. The chain has TRBV3-1 and TRBJ2-3; TRBD2 aligns across 8 bases. Unmatched junction bases numbered 3, after V lost 0 bases and J lost 4 bases. The CDR3 length is 15 residues. Germline CDR1 LGHDT, CDR2 YNNKEL (reference sequence). CDR3 residues: CASSQEGLGPDTQYF. CDR3 in DNA: TGTGCCAGCAGCCAAGAGGGACTAGGACCAGATACGCAGTATTTT.

The chain employs TRBV11-2 and TRBJ2-7; possibly TRBD2 for D (6 bases). The CDR3 has 16 residues. CDR1 is SGHAT, CDR2 FQNNGV, per germline. The V and J ends lost 8 bases and 3 bases respectively, with 23 bases between them. The CDR3 DNA reads TGTGCCAGCGCTAGCGTTAGGGGCTTAGCAATCTACGAGCAGTACTTC. Protein product: CASASVRGLAIYEQYF.

This clonotype was observed at least ten times. The rearrangement links TRBV7-8 to TRBJ2-3; 7 bases agree with TRBD2. CDR1 is SGHVS and CDR2 is FQNEAQ in the germline V gene. Losses at the gene ends were 3 bases for V and 2 bases for J; bases not matched to a gene: 8. The CDR3 runs to 16 residues. This CDR3 reads CASSLIDSGYTDTQYF. CDR3 in DNA: TGTGCCAGCAGCTTGATCGATAGCGGGTACACAGATACGCAGTATTTT.

There are a few counts of this clonotype. The gene calls are TRBV20-1 and TRBJ2-7; D not resolved. Trimming removed 4 bases at V and 4 bases at J, with 5 bases between. Germline V gives CDR1 DFQATT, CDR2 SNEGSKA (reference sequence). The CDR3 sequence is 10 residues long. The CDR3 DNA sequence: TGCAGTGCTACGAAATACGAGCAGTACTTC. Amino acid sequence: CSATKYEQYF.

The rearrangement uses TRBV20-1 and TRBJ2-1; D remains unclear. CDR3 length: 13 amino acids. V was clipped by 1 base and J by 4 bases, with 8 bases between them. The germline CDR1 and CDR2 sequences are DFQATT and SNEGSKA (reference sequence). The CDR3 protein is CSARVARYNEQFF. CDR3 in DNA: TGCAGTGCTAGAGTGGCGAGGTACAATGAGCAGTTCTTC.

This clonotype was counted between two and nine times. The chain couples TRBV3-1 to TRBJ1-2; D is unclear. Germline V gives CDR1 LGHDT, CDR2 YNNKEL (reference sequence). V gave up 0 bases and J gave up 8 bases, with 7 bases separating them. The CDR3 is made up of 12 amino acids. The DNA of the CDR3 is TGTGCCAGCAGCCAAGAGGGCAGCGGCTACACCTTC. Protein product: CASSQEGSGYTF. The full variable domain, with the rest looked up from reference TRBV3-1 and TRBJ1-2, is DTAVSQTPKYLVTQMGNDKSIKCEQNLGHDTMYWYKQDSKKFLKIMFSYNNKELIINETVPNRFSPKSPDKAHLNLHINSLELGDSAVYFCASSQEGSGYTFGSGTRLTVV.

Only a few counts were recorded for this clonotype. One junction end disagrees with the germline gene, perhaps due to a read error. This sequence joins TRBV29-1 and TRBJ2-5; possibly TRBD1 for D (6 bases). Germline CDR1 reads SQVTM; CDR2 reads ANQGSEA. This CDR3 comprises 14 residues. The CDR3 is CSAQQGSNQETQHF. The CDR3 bases are TGCAGCGCCCAACAGGGATCCAACCAAGAGACCCAGCACTTC. Using reference TRBV29-1 and TRBJ2-5 for the parts outside the CDR3, the full variable domain is SAVISQKPSRDICQRGTSLTIQCQVDSQVTMMFWYRQQPGQSLTLIATANQGSEATYESGFVIDKFPISRPNLTFSTLTVSNMSPEDSSIYLCSAQQGSNQETQHFGPGTRLLVL.

This clonotype was observed a few times. This rearrangement joins TRBV20-1 to TRBJ2-7; possible D gene TRBD2, 7 bases. CDR1 is DFQATT, CDR2 SNEGSKA, per germline (reference sequence). V shed 3 bases and J shed 4 bases, with 16 bases lying between them. This CDR3 has 14 residues. The CDR3 here is CSASLPGGAYEQYF. CDR3 DNA sequence: TGCAGTGCTAGCCTCCCGGGGGGCGCTTACGAGCAGTACTTC.

This clonotype occurred a few times. This rearrangement joins TRBV7-8 to TRBJ2-3, with 8 bases aligning to TRBD2. CDR1 is SGHVS, CDR2 FQNEAQ, per germline. J gave up 2 bases and V 2 bases, and 18 bases lay outside the gene matches. CDR3 size: 20 residues. This CDR3 reads CASSLRGWVKVAGPTDTQYF. The CDR3 bases are TGTGCCAGCAGCTTAAGGGGATGGGTGAAAGTAGCGGGACCCACAGATACGCAGTATTTT.

This clonotype has only a few counts. The CDR3 here is CASSEGSIYGYTF. CDR3 in DNA: TGTGCCAGCAGTGAAGGATCAATCTATGGCTACACCTTC. This chain uses TRBV6-1 with TRBJ1-2; D ambiguous. CDR3 length: 13 residues. V was clipped by 1 base and J by 4 bases, with 7 bases between them. Germline V gene lookup returns CDR1 MNHNS and CDR2 SASEGT.

V is TRBV14 and J is TRBJ2-7; 8 nucleotides align to TRBD1. The CDR3 has 15 residues. Trimming at V came to 4 bases and at J to 5 bases, leaving 10 bases not matched to a gene. The V gene's germline CDR1 is SGHDN and CDR2 FVKESK. CDR3 residues: CASSLRQGLGNEQYF. The CDR3 DNA is TGTGCCAGCAGCCTAAGACAGGGGCTTGGGAACGAGCAGTACTTC.

Note on this clonotype: A read error may produce the germline difference seen at one junction end. The rearrangement links TRBV28 to TRBJ1-4; TRBD1 aligns across 8 bases. Germline V gene lookup returns CDR1 MDHEN and CDR2 SYDVKM. The CDR3 is 17 amino acids. The CDR3 is CASSQGAARGHKEKLFF. DNA for the CDR3: TGCGCCAGCAGCCAAGGAGCGGCCAGGGGGCATAAGGAAAAACTGTTTTTT.

For this clonotype: This sequence may be a read error, since a much larger clone differs from it by one base. The rearrangement uses TRBV5-5 and TRBJ1-5, with D unclear. The CDR3 spans 15 residues. The V gene's germline CDR1 is SGHKS and CDR2 YYEKEE (reference sequence). As DNA, the CDR3 is TGTGCCAGCAGCTTGTCCCCTTATAGCGATCAGCCCCAGCATTTT. It translates to CASSLSPYSDQPQHF.

This clonotype has a handful of counts. The rearrangement joins TRBV27 to TRBJ2-7; the D is unclear. Trimming removed 0 bases at V and 9 bases at J, with 12 bases between. Germline CDR1 and CDR2: MNHEY and SMNVEV (reference sequence). The CDR3 extends over 13 amino acids. The CDR3 DNA follows: TGTGCCAGCAGTTTATCGGCGCCCACTCGGCAGTACTTC. It yields the protein CASSLSAPTRQYF.

This clonotype came up many times. V gene TRBV11-2 combines with J gene TRBJ2-3; 8 bases align to TRBD1. Germline V gene sequence: CDR1 SGHAT, CDR2 FQNNGV. V lost 4 bases, J lost 0 bases, and 21 bases stayed unmatched. This CDR3 is 21 amino acids long. CDR3 coding DNA: TGTGCCAGCAGCTCGTCATCGGACAGGGATCCGAGGGCGGGAAGCACAGATACGCAGTATTTT. Translation: CASSSSSDRDPRAGSTDTQYF.